One and the same sample provided the 8 T cell receptor beta chains below, sequenced in a study of blood T cell repertoires in COVID-19. Data came from immunoSEQ multiplex PCR; TCRdb stores just in-frame clones and leaves some out. The sample yields 150,000 or so clones, about four fifths seen once. The sequenced material came from peripheral blood. Source of these receptors: a woman of 80 years or more with acute or convalescent COVID-19.

The chain carries TRBV5-1 and TRBJ2-3; 9 bases fit TRBD2. This CDR3 region has 16 residues. The ends lost 3 bases at V and 2 bases at J; junction bases unmatched: 7. Germline V CDR1 and CDR2: SGHRS, YFSETQ. Written as DNA, the CDR3 is TGCGCCAGCAGCTCAGGGACTAGCATCTACACAGATACGCAGTATTTT. This encodes CASSSGTSIYTDTQYF.

The table lists this clone with a count of one. The J gene is TRBJ1-4, the V gene TRBV4-1; 8 bases line up with TRBD1. The V gene end was trimmed by 4 bases and the J gene end by 8 bases; junction bases not matched to a gene: 9. This CDR3 spans 15 amino acids. The germline gives CDR1 MGHRA, CDR2 YSYEKL. DNA of the CDR3: TGCGCCAGCAGCCTCACAGGGGGGGGTTTCGAAAAACTGTTTTTT. This translates into CASSLTGGGFEKLFF.

V and J are TRBV4-3 and TRBJ1-2, with 7 bases lining up with TRBD1. Germline V CDR1 and CDR2: LGHNA, YSLEER. CDR3 length: 15 amino acids. The V segment lost 3 bases and the J segment 8 bases; nucleotides outside the gene matches: 12. The CDR3 sequence is CASSQDRFERRGYTF. The DNA for the CDR3 is TGCGCCAGCAGCCAGGACAGGTTTGAGCGGCGGGGCTACACCTTC.

This clone was recorded only once. This sequence joins TRBV5-4 and TRBJ1-2; D gene uncertain. This CDR3 spans 13 amino acids. Deletions cut 2 bases from V and 2 bases from J, with 7 bases between. Germline V gene sequence: CDR1 SGHNT, CDR2 YYREEE (reference sequence). The CDR3, as DNA: TGTGCCAGCAGCTTCGGGGAGAACTATGGCTACACCTTC. It encodes CASSFGENYGYTF.

V gene TRBV2 combines with J gene TRBJ1-1; 12 bases align to TRBD1. This CDR3 comprises 16 residues. CDR1 and CDR2 from the germline V gene are SNHLY and FYNNEI. After removal of 9 bases from V and 1 base from J, the junction contained 9 bases not matched to a gene. The CDR3 reads CARLRGTGGRNTEAFF. The DNA of the CDR3 is TGTGCCAGGCTCCGGGGGACAGGGGGCCGGAACACTGAAGCTTTCTTT.

This clone has just a few counts. V is TRBV20-1 and J is TRBJ2-1; D perhaps matches TRBD2 (5 bases). V was cut by 4 bases and J by 10 bases, with 8 bases left in between. The CDR3 extends over 10 amino acids. Germline CDR1 and CDR2: DFQATT and SNEGSKA (reference sequence). This chain's CDR3 is CSANSVEQFF. CDR3 DNA sequence: TGCAGTGCTAATAGCGTGGAGCAGTTCTTC.

The sample holds one count of this clone. The chain links TRBV27 to TRBJ1-2, with 9 bases aligning to TRBD1. CDR3 length equals 15 residues. Trimming cost V 10 bases and J 2 bases; bases outside gene matches: 11. The germline CDR1 and CDR2 sequences are MNHEY and SMNVEV (reference sequence). The chain's CDR3 is CATGTGQGRNYGYTF. As DNA, the CDR3 is TGTGCCACTGGGACTGGACAGGGGCGAAACTATGGCTACACCTTC.

The rearrangement links TRBV27 to TRBJ1-1, with D perhaps matching TRBD1 (5 bases). V shed 4 bases and J shed 1 base, with 7 bases lying between them. The CDR3 runs 13 residues. Germline CDR1 MNHEY, CDR2 SMNVEV (reference sequence). Here the CDR3 reads CASSSGQNTEAFF. The CDR3 nucleotides are TGTGCCAGCAGTTCAGGACAGAACACTGAAGCTTTCTTT.